This record looks at one T cell receptor (beta chain) sequence and its context. This clone is a singleton in its sample. No antigen is known for it. Base qualities are not recorded, but no much larger clone differs from it by a single base. This sample is drawn from a study of blood T cell repertoires in COVID-19 (dated by TCRdb to 2020 to 2021). With regard to the full study: Samples from collaborators originated in the United States, Italy and Spain and spanned both the acute and convalescent phases of COVID-19. The prospective study material was composed of cDNA or gDNA derived from T cells, B-cell-depleted T cells, or PBMCs. Deeply sampled blood TCRbeta repertoires from subjects exposed to, actively infected with, or recovered from COVID-19 were included in the dataset. A freely available public database, intended as a resource for researchers studying the immune response to SARS-CoV-2, is where the repertoires were released. The samples were drawn from two sources: the first 160 participants of the ongoing ImmuneRACE study, and over 950 subjects contributed by 6 global collaborators. Sample metadata almost always included a de-identified subject ID, COVID-19 status, age in years and sex. HLA class I and class II types, where available, came from metadata supplied by the sample provider rather than from assay-based typing.

Spanning cysteine to phenylalanine, the CDR3 consists of 13 amino acids. Kept here is only the CDR3 DNA, which spans 39 bases and is read in frame from base 1. V is cut by 5 bases and J by 0 bases, and the space between the germline ends is 7 bases. CDR1 and CDR2 (SEHNR, FQNEAQ) derive from the germline V gene (reference sequence). TCRbeta CDR3 regions were amplified from genomic DNA by means of the immunoSEQ Assay, a bias-controlled multiplex PCR. Regarding the original processing steps: Nucleated cell counts per sample were estimated from amplification of reference gene primers within the assay. To quantify the absolute abundance of each unique TCRbeta CDR3 rearrangement, sequence reads were collapsed and filtered. Productive Simpson clonality was computed per sample as the square root of Simpson's diversity index over productive rearrangements. The table comes from immuneACCESS by way of TCRdb, which keeps in-frame sequences with V and J called. Part of the clones is missing from these tables; in studies checked, under half for an unresolved V gene and the rest for unknown reasons. The DNA gave D and trimming, while V, J and clone size come from that table. This sample has 72,000 or so clones in its table, and approximately 78% of those were observed once. Roughly 9.2% of the sample is in the top ten clones.

What the study reported, not specific to this receptor: The amount of clinical and demographic metadata varied by source and participant and was provided uncurated.

Each collaborating institution followed its own protocols to collect whole blood in K2EDTA tubes. Collaborator samples were shipped for TCRbeta analysis as frozen whole blood, isolated PBMCs, or DNA extracted from either sample type. Recombination linked TRBV7-9 to TRBJ1-1, with no D gene named confidently. The specimen sequenced was peripheral blood. The clonotype comes from a human donor in a cohort sampled during active COVID-19. The DNA sequence follows: TGTGCCAGCAGCCAGAAAGTGAACACTGAAGCTTTCTTT. Translated, it reads CASSQKVNTEAFF.